The present entry profiles one T cell receptor (beta chain) with its context. What it binds is not known. PCR used 60 Vbeta primers and 13 Jbeta primers. The repertoire was sequenced with immunoSEQ multiplex PCR; TCRdb's copy has only in-frame clones and lacks some. Counted here are 100,000 or so clones, about 74% occurring once; the ten biggest clones make up 4.8%. This sample is drawn from a study of cytomegalovirus exposure and HLA in healthy donors. Study conclusions and caveats: Of the V segments, some could not be distinguished, including TRBV6-2 and TRBV6-3, and were excluded. Researchers reported from a later analysis that most CMV-associated TCR beta chains appeared HLA-restricted.

Per the germline V gene, CDR1 is SEHNR and CDR2 is FQNEAQ (reference sequence). J was trimmed by 7 bases and V by 4 bases; bases with no gene match: 10. The length of the CDR3 is 14 residues. The J gene is TRBJ2-7, the V gene TRBV7-9; 7 bases map to TRBD1. The receptor was derived from a woman younger than 30 in good health and CMV-seropositive. The sequencing sample was made of PBMCs. CDR3 sequence: CASSSPKGAWEQYF. CDR3 nucleotide sequence: TGTGCCAGCAGCTCCCCTAAGGGGGCCTGGGAGCAGTACTTC.